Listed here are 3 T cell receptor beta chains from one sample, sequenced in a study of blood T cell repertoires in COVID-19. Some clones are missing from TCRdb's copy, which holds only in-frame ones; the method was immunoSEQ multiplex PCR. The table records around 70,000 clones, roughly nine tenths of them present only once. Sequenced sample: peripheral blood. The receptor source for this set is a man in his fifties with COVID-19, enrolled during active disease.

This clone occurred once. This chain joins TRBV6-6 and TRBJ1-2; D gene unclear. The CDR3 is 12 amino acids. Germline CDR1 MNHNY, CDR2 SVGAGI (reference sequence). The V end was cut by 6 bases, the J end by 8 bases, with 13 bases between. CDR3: CASRDPSGGYTF. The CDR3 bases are TGTGCCAGCAGGGACCCTTCGGGGGGCTACACCTTC.

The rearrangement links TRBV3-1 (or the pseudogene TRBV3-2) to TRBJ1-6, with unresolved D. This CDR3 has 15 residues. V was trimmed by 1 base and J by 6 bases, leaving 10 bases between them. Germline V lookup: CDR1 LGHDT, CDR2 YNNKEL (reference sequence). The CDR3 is CASSQGSGSNSPLHF. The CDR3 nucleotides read TGTGCCAGCAGCCAAGGATCAGGCTCTAATTCACCCCTCCACTTT.

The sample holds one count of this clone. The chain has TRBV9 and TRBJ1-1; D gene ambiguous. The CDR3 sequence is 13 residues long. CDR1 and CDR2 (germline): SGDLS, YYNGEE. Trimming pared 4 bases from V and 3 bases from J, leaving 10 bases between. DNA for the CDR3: TGTGCCAGCAGCTTACGGGTGGACACTGAAGCTTTCTTT. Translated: CASSLRVDTEAFF.